These 12 T cell receptor beta chains were all obtained from the same sample, sequenced in a study of CD8 T cells in ankylosing spondylitis. TCRdb reanalysed the 5' RACE reads using MiXCR and keeps one entry per CDR3 protein. This table holds about 220,000 distinct CDR3 sequences, more than 9% found once. The sample was blood, either unsorted or a sorted T cell fraction (not recorded which). The receptor source for this set is a male donor with ankylosing spondylitis or in good health (not recorded which).

The table lists this clonotype with many counts. Its ends do not fully match the called genes, so a read error is possible. The chain couples TRBV5-1 to TRBJ2-7; tentatively, D is TRBD1 (6 bases). The CDR3 length is 17 residues. CDR1 is SGHRS, CDR2 YFSETQ, per germline. The CDR3 here is CASSLPLQGYGSYEQYF. The CDR3 DNA is TGCGCCAGCAGCTTACCCCTACAGGGATACGGCTCCTACGAGCAATACTTC.

The gene calls are TRBV12-3 or TRBV12-4 and TRBJ1-4; the D is unclear. CDR3 length: 12 amino acids. With 3 bases removed from V and 10 bases from J, the gap between germline ends came to 9 bases. DNA for the CDR3: TGTGCCAGCAGTTTTGGGCCAGGAAAACTGTTTTTT. As protein: CASSFGPGKLFF.

This clonotype occurred many times. This rearrangement joins TRBV5-1 to TRBJ1-1, with D perhaps TRBD1 (5 bases). The CDR3 extends over 15 amino acids. Germline lookup yields CDR1 SGHRS and CDR2 YFSETQ. Trimming removed 5 bases at V and 1 base at J, with 15 bases between. CDR3 DNA sequence: TGCGCCAGCAGTCAAGGGGATGTATCGAACACTGAAGCTTTCTTT. Protein: CASSQGDVSNTEAFF.

V and J are TRBV5-6 and TRBJ2-3; 13 bases are a match to TRBD2. The CDR3 has 17 amino acids. Trimming at V came to 2 bases and at J to 1 base, leaving 4 bases not matched to a gene. Germline V gene sequence: CDR1 SGHDT, CDR2 YYEEEE. Here the CDR3 DNA reads TGTGCCAGCAGCTTCGGACTAGCGGGGGTAGGCACAGATACGCAGTATTTT. It yields the protein CASSFGLAGVGTDTQYF.

This clonotype was observed a few times. The genes are TRBV12-3 or TRBV12-4 and TRBJ2-1; TRBD2 aligns across 9 bases. Trimming took 10 bases from V and 0 from J; bases not matched to a gene: 4. The CDR3 length is 14 residues. For the CDR3, the DNA is TGTGCCACGCTAGCGGGGAGCTCCTACAATGAGCAGTTCTTC. Translated, it gives CATLAGSSYNEQFF.

This clonotype has just a few counts. A junction boundary mismatches the germline segment, possibly from a read error. This chain links TRBV20-1 with TRBJ2-1; D remains unclear. The germline gives CDR1 DFQATT, CDR2 SNEGSKA (reference sequence). The CDR3 covers 17 residues. The CDR3 nucleotides read TGCTGTGCTAGAGATCTACGGAAAGTTTCCCACTACAATGAGCAGTTCTTC. Protein product: CCARDLRKVSHYNEQFF.

The chain has TRBV12-3 or TRBV12-4 and TRBJ2-4; 11 bases align to TRBD2. J was trimmed by 6 bases and V by 6 bases; bases with no gene match: 7. This CDR3 region has 15 residues. CDR3 amino acids: CASSVAGGQRNIQYF. The CDR3 nucleotides are TGTGCCAGCAGCGTAGCGGGGGGGCAGAGAAACATTCAGTACTTC.

This clonotype was detected many times. CDR3 in amino acids: CASSYDNTGELFF. The CDR3 DNA is TGCGCCAGCAGCTACGACAACACCGGGGAGCTGTTTTTT. The rearrangement joins TRBV5-1 to TRBJ2-2; D is unclear. Between the trimmed V and J ends, which lost 3 bases and 2 bases, there was a span of 5 bases. This CDR3 region has 13 residues. Looked up from germline, CDR1 is SGHRS and CDR2 is YFSETQ.

This clonotype came up a few times. V usage is TRBV2 and J usage is TRBJ2-3; D remains unclear. Trimming shortened V by 7 bases and J by 6 bases, and 11 bases separated the two germline ends. The CDR3 is 12 amino acids. Germline V gene lookup returns CDR1 SNHLY and CDR2 FYNNEI. This chain's CDR3 is CASTFGGDTQYF. The DNA for the CDR3 is TGTGCCAGCACCTTTGGTGGGGATACGCAGTATTTT.

This clonotype showed up just a few times. CDR3 nucleotide sequence: TGTGCCTGGGCACAGGGGTCCTCCTACAATGAGCAGTTCTTC. Protein sequence: CAWAQGSSYNEQFF. The J gene is TRBJ2-1, the V gene TRBV30; the match to TRBD1 covers 7 bases. From germline, CDR1 is GTSNPN and CDR2 SVGIG (reference sequence). Unmatched junction bases numbered 4, after V lost 5 bases and J lost 0 bases. The CDR3 is 14 amino acids.

In regard to this clonotype: One end of the junction fails to match germline, which may point to a read error. The gene calls are TRBV20-1 and TRBJ2-5; 14 bases line up with TRBD2. Germline V gene lookup returns CDR1 DFQATT and CDR2 SNEGSKA (reference sequence). This CDR3 spans 17 amino acids. CDR3 residues: CGARGTSGGFGRETQYF. The CDR3 region has the DNA TGCGGTGCTAGAGGGACTAGCGGGGGCTTCGGACGAGAGACCCAGTACTTC.

The chain employs TRBV30 and TRBJ1-2; 9 bases fit TRBD1. V lost 5 bases, J lost 6 bases, and 13 bases stayed unmatched. The germline CDR1 and CDR2 sequences are GTSNPN and SVGIG (reference sequence). The CDR3 spans 15 residues. The CDR3 is CAWVKWADRGNGYTF. Here the CDR3 DNA reads TGTGCCTGGGTCAAATGGGCGGACAGGGGAAATGGCTACACCTTC.